A single sample is the source of the 16 T cell receptor beta chains below, sequenced in a study of shared clonotypes between healthy human individuals (dated by TCRdb to 2020 to 2022). The library relied on the immunoSEQ multiplex PCR assay. What TCRdb holds here is the immuneACCESS table cut down to in-frame rearrangements. Part of the clones is not present; checked against another copy, under half of the missing clones reflect an unresolved V gene, and the others are unexplained. The table for this sample lists around 2,000,000 clones; 90% to 95% of them were counted only once. The biggest ten clones account for about 0.13% of the sample. Sequencing was done on a sample of naive CD4+ T cells sorted from blood. The cell subset or site label, read with the paper, signifies: CD45RA+ positively selected. The source is a man younger than 35 in good health.

V usage is TRBV29-1 and J usage is TRBJ2-5; TRBD2 matches 10 bases. The J segment lost 1 base and the V segment lost 4 bases, leaving 9 bases of the junction unmatched. CDR1 and CDR2 (germline): SQVTM, ANQGSEA. The CDR3 length is 16 residues. The CDR3: CSVVVLAGVAQETQYF. The DNA for the CDR3 is TGCAGCGTTGTGGTGCTAGCGGGAGTGGCCCAAGAGACCCAGTACTTC. The whole variable domain, remainder taken from reference TRBV29-1 and TRBJ2-5, is SAVISQKPSRDICQRGTSLTIQCQVDSQVTMMFWYRQQPGQSLTLIATANQGSEATYESGFVIDKFPISRPNLTFSTLTVSNMSPEDSSIYLCSVVVLAGVAQETQYFGPGTRLLVL.

The gene calls are TRBV10-1 and TRBJ1-5; the D is unclear. V lost 3 bases, J lost 6 bases, and 6 bases lay in between. This CDR3 is built from 12 residues. Germline CDR1 is WNHNN and CDR2 is SYGVQD (reference sequence). The CDR3: CASSENSQPQHF. DNA of the CDR3: TGCGCCAGCAGTGAAAATAGTCAGCCCCAGCATTTT.

V usage is TRBV6-6 and J usage is TRBJ2-6; perhaps TRBD1 as D (5 bases). Trimming took off 10 bases at V and 0 bases at J, with 16 bases between the two ends. Looked up from germline, CDR1 is MNHNY and CDR2 is SVGAGI (reference sequence). The CDR3 loop spans 16 amino acids. CDR3 in amino acids: CATPEQDLSGANVLTF. The DNA of the CDR3 is TGTGCCACCCCGGAACAGGACCTCTCTGGGGCCAACGTCCTGACTTTC.

This rearrangement joins TRBV11-3 to TRBJ2-7; 7 bases line up with TRBD2. The CDR3 covers 13 residues. J lost 0 bases, V lost 8 bases, and 4 bases had no gene match. CDR1 and CDR2 (germline): SGHNT, YENEEA. The CDR3 sequence: CASGPSGSYEQYF. The CDR3 DNA reads TGTGCCAGCGGACCTAGCGGCTCCTACGAGCAGTACTTC.

V and J are TRBV6-5 and TRBJ1-2; a weak D match, TRBD1 (5 bases). Germline V CDR1 and CDR2: MNHEY, SVGAGI. The length of the CDR3 is 14 residues. Trimming pared 6 bases from V and 4 bases from J, leaving 15 bases between. The CDR3: CASSPAGPSYGYTF. The CDR3 coding sequence is TGTGCCAGCAGCCCCGCGGGGCCCTCCTATGGCTACACCTTC.

The chain uses TRBV5-1 and TRBJ1-4; D unclear. Looked up from germline, CDR1 is SGHRS and CDR2 is YFSETQ. This CDR3 contains 15 residues. The V and J ends lost 1 base and 6 bases respectively, with 13 bases between them. The CDR3 loop is CASSLSVRDDEKLFF. The DNA for the CDR3 is TGCGCCAGCAGCTTGTCCGTTAGGGATGATGAAAAACTGTTTTTT. The full variable domain, rest sourced from reference TRBV5-1 and TRBJ1-4, is KAGVTQTPRYLIKTRGQQVTLSCSPISGHRSVSWYQQTPGQGLQFLFEYFSETQRNKGNFPGRFSGRQFSNSRSEMNVSTLELGDSALYLCASSLSVRDDEKLFFGSGTQLSVL.

V gene TRBV13 combines with J gene TRBJ1-1; the D gene is possibly TRBD1 (6 bases). The CDR3 has 14 residues. Germline CDR1 is PRHDT and CDR2 is FYEKMQ (reference sequence). The V gene lost 5 bases and the J gene lost 0 bases, with 10 bases spanning the gap. The CDR3 spells CASSPGALNTEAFF. The CDR3 bases are TGTGCCAGCAGCCCAGGGGCCTTGAACACTGAAGCTTTCTTT.

The rearrangement links TRBV6-5 to TRBJ2-7, with a possible D match to TRBD1 (6 bases). The germline gives CDR1 MNHEY, CDR2 SVGAGI. The CDR3 spans 15 residues. Trimming cost V 6 bases and J 4 bases, with 19 bases left between them. The CDR3 loop is CASSRKSNRDYEQYF. As DNA, the CDR3 is TGTGCCAGCAGCCGTAAGAGCAACAGGGATTACGAGCAGTACTTC.

The genes are TRBV5-4 and TRBJ1-2, with D possibly matching TRBD1 (6 bases). There are 19 residues in the CDR3. V was pared by 1 base and J by 0 bases, with 22 bases between. CDR1 is SGHNT, CDR2 YYREEE, per germline (reference sequence). CDR3 bases: TGTGCCAGCAGCTTGCGCCTCCTCGGGGCAGGGGTACCTAACTATGGCTACACCTTC. This encodes CASSLRLLGAGVPNYGYTF. Drawing the rest from reference TRBV5-4 and TRBJ1-2, the complete variable domain is ETGVTQSPTHLIKTRGQQVTLRCSSQSGHNTVSWYQQALGQGPQFIFQYYREEENGRGNFPPRFSGLQFPNYSSELNVNALELDDSALYLCASSLRLLGAGVPNYGYTFGSGTRLTVV.

The chain uses TRBV19 and TRBJ1-5; TRBD1 might be the D (5 bases). This CDR3 has 13 residues. Trimming took 5 bases from V and 4 from J, leaving 9 bases between them. Germline V gene data show CDR1 as LNHDA and CDR2 as SQIVND (reference sequence). CDR3 amino acids: CASSWWGNQPQHF. The CDR3 DNA is TGTGCCAGTAGTTGGTGGGGGAATCAGCCCCAGCATTTT.

This chain joins TRBV19 and TRBJ2-7; 9 positions match TRBD1. The V gene's germline CDR1 is LNHDA and CDR2 SQIVND (reference sequence). Trimming at V came to 10 bases and at J to 3 bases, leaving 7 bases not matched to a gene. The CDR3 spans 13 residues. The CDR3 nucleotides are TGTGCCACCCAGGGACAGGGAGGCTACGAGCAGTACTTC. It translates to CATQGQGGYEQYF.

V usage is TRBV7-9 and J usage is TRBJ1-5, with D perhaps TRBD1 (5 bases). CDR1 SEHNR and CDR2 FQNEAQ come from the germline V gene (reference sequence). Trimming pared 2 bases from V and 6 bases from J, leaving 14 bases between. The CDR3 is 15 residues long. As DNA, the CDR3 is TGTGCCAGCAGCTTACGAAAACAGGATCGTCAGCCCCAGCATTTT. This gives the protein CASSLRKQDRQPQHF.

This clone showed up just once. This rearrangement joins TRBV12-5 to TRBJ1-2; D ambiguous. The CDR3 is made up of 13 amino acids. Germline loops: CDR1 LGHNT, CDR2 FRNRAP. Trimming shortened V by 3 bases and J by 4 bases, and 9 bases separated the two germline ends. The CDR3 DNA sequence: TGTGCTAGTGGTTTACAGTCCATCTATGGCTACACCTTC. Its translation is CASGLQSIYGYTF. Looking up the rest from reference TRBV12-5 and TRBJ1-2 gives the full variable domain: DARVTQTPRHKVTEMGQEVTMRCQPILGHNTVFWYRQTMMQGLELLAYFRNRAPLDDSGMPKDRFSAEMPDATLATLKIQPSEPRDSAVYFCASGLQSIYGYTFGSGTRLTVV.

The CDR3 reads CASSGRASGRFF. Written as DNA, the CDR3 is TGTGCCAGCAGTGGGAGGGCTAGCGGGAGGTTCTTC. This chain links TRBV6-5 with TRBJ2-1, with 10 bases identical to TRBD2. CDR3 length equals 12 residues. V gave up 5 bases and J gave up 15 bases; unmatched junction bases: 7. CDR1 MNHEY and CDR2 SVGAGI come from the germline V gene.

This sequence joins TRBV10-3 and TRBJ2-3; 11 bases align to TRBD2. Trimming at V came to 5 bases and at J to 0 bases, leaving 1 base not matched to a gene. Germline CDR1 ENHRY, CDR2 SYGVKD. This CDR3 is built from 15 residues. The CDR3 region is CAISWTSGSTDTQYF. The CDR3 nucleotides are TGTGCCATCAGTTGGACTAGCGGGAGCACAGATACGCAGTATTTT.

The sample holds a few counts of this clone. This chain links TRBV5-4 with TRBJ2-2, with D tentatively TRBD2 (6 bases). Deletions cut 2 bases from V and 7 bases from J, with 12 bases between. Germline V gives CDR1 SGHNT, CDR2 YYREEE (reference sequence). This CDR3 has 14 amino acids. DNA for the CDR3: TGTGCCAGCAGCTTCGGGAGCGGGCGCGGGGAGCTGTTTTTT. Amino acids: CASSFGSGRGELFF.